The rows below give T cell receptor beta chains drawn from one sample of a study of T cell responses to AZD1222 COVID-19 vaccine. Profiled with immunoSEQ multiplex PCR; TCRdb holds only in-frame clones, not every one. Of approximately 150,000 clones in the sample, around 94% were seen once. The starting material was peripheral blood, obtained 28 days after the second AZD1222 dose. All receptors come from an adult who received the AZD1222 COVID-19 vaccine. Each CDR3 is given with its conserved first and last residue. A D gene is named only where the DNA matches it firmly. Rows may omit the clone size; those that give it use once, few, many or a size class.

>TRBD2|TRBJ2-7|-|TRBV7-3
CASSPHAGGNGNEQYF
TGTGCCAGCAGCCCCCACGCGGGGGGCAACGGGAACGAGCAGTACTTC
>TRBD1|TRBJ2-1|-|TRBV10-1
CASSGPITGTGSSKFFYNEQFF
TGCGCCAGCAGTGGCCCCATTACCGGGACAGGTAGTTCCAAATTCTTCTACAATGAGCAGTTCTTC
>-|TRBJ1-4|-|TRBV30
CACPWSTNEKLFF
TGTGCCTGTCCGTGGTCAACTAATGAAAAACTGTTTTTT
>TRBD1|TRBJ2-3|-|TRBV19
CASDDRVRADTQYF
TGTGCCAGTGACGACAGGGTTAGGGCAGATACGCAGTATTTT
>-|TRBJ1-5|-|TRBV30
CAWSVKGGNQPQHF
TGTGCCTGGAGTGTAAAAGGGGGGAATCAGCCCCAGCATTTT
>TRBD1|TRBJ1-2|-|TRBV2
CARKLQGAGGYTF
TGTGCCAGAAAGCTACAGGGGGCGGGTGGCTACACCTTC
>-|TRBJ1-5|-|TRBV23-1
CASSQGGSNQPQHF
TGCGCCAGCAGTCAAGGGGGCAGCAATCAGCCCCAGCATTTT
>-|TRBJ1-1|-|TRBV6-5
CASSRTANTEAFF
TGTGCCAGCAGCCGGACAGCGAACACTGAAGCTTTCTTT
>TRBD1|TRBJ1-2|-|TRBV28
CASRPTGGVGYTF
TGTGCCAGCAGACCCACAGGGGGCGTAGGCTACACCTTC
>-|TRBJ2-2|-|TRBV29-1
CSAQKDSWGELFF
TGCAGCGCCCAAAAGGACAGTTGGGGGGAGCTGTTTTTT
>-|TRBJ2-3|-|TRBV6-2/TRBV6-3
CASSYTSRNTDTQYF
TGTGCCAGCAGTTACACTAGCAGGAACACAGATACGCAGTATTTT
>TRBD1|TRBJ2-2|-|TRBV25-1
CASSGAGQGNTGELFF
TGTGCCAGCAGTGGGGCGGGACAGGGGAACACCGGGGAGCTGTTTTTT
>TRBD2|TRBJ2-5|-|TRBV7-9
CASSSFAGAETQYF
TGTGCCAGCAGCTCCTTCGCGGGAGCTGAGACCCAGTACTTC
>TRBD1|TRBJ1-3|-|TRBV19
CASRLDRDGGNTIYF
TGTGCCAGTAGACTGGACAGGGATGGTGGAAACACCATATATTTT
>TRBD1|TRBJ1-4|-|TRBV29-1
CSVDTGGRLFF
TGCAGCGTTGATACAGGGGGCAGGCTGTTTTTT
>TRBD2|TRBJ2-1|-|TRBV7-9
CASSLAGGNEQFF
TGTGCCAGCAGCCTAGCGGGAGGGAATGAGCAGTTCTTC
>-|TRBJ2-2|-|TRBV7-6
CASSLEEAGRTGELFF
TGTGCCAGCAGCTTAGAAGAGGCAGGGCGAACCGGGGAGCTGTTTTTT
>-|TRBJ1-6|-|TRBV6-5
CANSPDRPNSPLHF
TGTGCCAACAGTCCTGACAGGCCGAATTCACCCCTCCACTTT
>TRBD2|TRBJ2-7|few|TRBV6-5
CASRGATSGSYEQYF
TGTGCCAGCAGAGGGGCTACTAGCGGGAGCTACGAGCAGTACTTC
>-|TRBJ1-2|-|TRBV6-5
CASSSTGSYGYTF
TGTGCCAGCAGTTCCACAGGTTCCTATGGCTACACCTTC
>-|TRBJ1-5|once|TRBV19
CASSIDGGSNQPQHF
TGTGCCAGTAGTATAGATGGGGGCAGCAATCAGCCCCAGCATTTT
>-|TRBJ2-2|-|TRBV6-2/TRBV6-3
CASSYPDRFNTGELFF
TGTGCCAGCAGTTACCCTGACAGATTTAACACCGGGGAGCTGTTTTTT
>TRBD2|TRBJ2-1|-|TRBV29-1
CSGSGLAENNEQFF
TGCAGCGGCAGTGGACTAGCGGAAAACAATGAGCAGTTCTTC
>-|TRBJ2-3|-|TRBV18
CASSADGATDTQYF
TGTGCCAGCTCAGCCGATGGGGCGACAGATACGCAGTATTTT
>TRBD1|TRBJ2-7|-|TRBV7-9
CASSLAGQIYEQYF
TGTGCCAGCAGCTTAGCGGGACAGATTTACGAGCAGTACTTC
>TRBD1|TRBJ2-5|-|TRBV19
CASSIDRGLQETQYF
TGTGCCAGTAGTATAGACAGGGGGCTCCAAGAGACCCAGTACTTC
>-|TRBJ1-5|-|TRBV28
CASRPGRALNQPQHF
TGTGCCAGCAGACCCGGGAGGGCCCTCAATCAGCCCCAGCATTTT
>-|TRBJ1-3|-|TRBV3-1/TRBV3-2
CASSQSVRNTIYF
TGTGCCAGCAGCCAATCAGTCCGGAACACCATATATTTT
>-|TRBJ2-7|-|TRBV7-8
CASSLALRALEQYF
TGTGCCAGCAGCTTAGCCCTTCGGGCTTTGGAGCAGTACTTC
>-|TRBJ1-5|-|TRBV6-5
CASKFSNQPQHF
TGTGCCAGCAAATTTAGCAATCAGCCCCAGCATTTT
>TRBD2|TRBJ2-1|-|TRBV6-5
CASSPLADGYNEQFF
TGTGCCAGCAGTCCCCTAGCGGACGGCTACAATGAGCAGTTCTTC
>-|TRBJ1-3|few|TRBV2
CASSERRQAGNTIYF
TGTGCCAGCAGTGAGCGTAGGCAGGCGGGAAACACCATATATTTT
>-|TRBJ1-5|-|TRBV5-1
CASSPEGYQPQHF
TGCGCCAGCAGCCCCGAGGGATACCAGCCCCAGCATTTT
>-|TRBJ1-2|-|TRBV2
CASSDGGSPLGYGYTF
TGTGCCAGCAGTGACGGGGGCAGTCCGTTGGGCTATGGCTACACCTTC
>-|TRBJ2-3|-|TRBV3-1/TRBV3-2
CASSQGGVLRLFTDTQYF
TGTGCCAGCAGCCAAGGGGGGGTTTTGCGACTATTCACAGATACGCAGTATTTT
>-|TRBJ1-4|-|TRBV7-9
CASSLAHGASTNEKLFF
TGTGCCAGCAGCTTAGCTCACGGGGCATCAACTAATGAAAAACTGTTTTTT
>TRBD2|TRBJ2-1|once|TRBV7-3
CASRAGGTGTSGSHNEQFF
TGTGCCAGCAGGGCGGGGGGAACCGGGACTAGCGGGAGTCACAATGAGCAGTTCTTC
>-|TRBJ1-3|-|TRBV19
CASTAMSSGNTIYF
TGTGCCAGTACCGCCATGAGCTCTGGAAACACCATATATTTT
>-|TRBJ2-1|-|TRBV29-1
CSVEINNEQFF
TGCAGCGTTGAAATTAACAATGAGCAGTTCTTC
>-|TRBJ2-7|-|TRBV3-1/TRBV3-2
CASSQLNLAHEQYF
TGTGCCAGCAGCCAACTGAATTTGGCCCACGAGCAGTACTTC
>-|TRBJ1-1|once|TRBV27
CASKPGQANTEAFF
TGTGCCAGCAAACCGGGACAAGCAAACACTGAAGCTTTCTTT
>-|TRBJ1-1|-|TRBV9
CASSEQISTEAFF
TGTGCCAGCAGCGAGCAGATATCCACTGAAGCTTTCTTT
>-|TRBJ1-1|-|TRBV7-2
CASSTNQGLTEAFF
TGTGCCAGCAGCACAAATCAGGGGTTAACTGAAGCTTTCTTT
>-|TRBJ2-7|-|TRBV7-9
CASSPPPRIGYEQYF
TGTGCCAGCAGCCCCCCGCCCCGGATAGGCTACGAGCAGTACTTC
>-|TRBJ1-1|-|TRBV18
CASSPARGGRVNTEAFF
TGTGCCAGCTCTCCGGCCCGGGGGGGCCGAGTGAACACTGAAGCTTTCTTT
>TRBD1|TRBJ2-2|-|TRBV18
CASSPATGDTGELFF
TGTGCCAGCTCACCAGCTACAGGGGACACCGGGGAGCTGTTTTTT
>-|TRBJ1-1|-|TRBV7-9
CASSLVQNTEAFF
TGTGCCAGCAGCTTGGTCCAGAACACTGAAGCTTTCTTT
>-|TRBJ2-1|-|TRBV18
CASWLSQSSYNEQFF
TGTGCCAGCTGGTTGTCACAGAGCTCCTACAATGAGCAGTTCTTC
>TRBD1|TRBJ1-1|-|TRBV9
CASSIASQGSTEAFF
TGTGCCAGCAGCATAGCATCACAGGGGAGCACTGAAGCTTTCTTT
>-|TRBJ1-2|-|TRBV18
CASSPPGRGYGYTF
TGTGCCAGCTCACCACCGGGCAGGGGCTACGGCTACACCTTC
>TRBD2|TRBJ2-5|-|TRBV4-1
CASSPREWVETQYF
TGCGCCAGCAGCCCGCGGGAGTGGGTAGAGACCCAGTACTTC
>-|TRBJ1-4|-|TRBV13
CASSYGRVPEKLFF
TGTGCCAGCAGCTACGGCCGAGTCCCTGAAAAACTGTTTTTT
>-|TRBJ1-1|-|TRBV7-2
CASSLPRQESEAFF
TGTGCCAGCAGCTTGCCTCGCCAAGAGTCTGAAGCTTTCTTT
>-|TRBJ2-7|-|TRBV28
CASSDGPGASYEQYF
TGTGCCAGCAGTGATGGGCCGGGGGCGTCCTACGAGCAGTACTTC